The rows below give T cell receptor beta chains drawn from one sample of a study of Tregs in tolerant kidney transplant recipients. The protocol was immunoSEQ multiplex PCR, while the TCRdb copy is restricted to in-frame clones and leaves out a portion. The sample lists about 110,000 clones, 90% seen once, with 0.34% in the top ten. This material consisted of CD4+ T cells from blood, taken before the transplant. These receptors were taken from a human donor who received a combined kidney and bone marrow transplant. Each CDR3 is given with its conserved first and last residue. Fields, in order: J gene, clone size, V gene, D gene, CDR3 DNA, CDR3 protein. A D gene is named only where the DNA matches it firmly. Clone size appears in some rows only: once, few, many, or a class for an expanded clone.

j_gene: TRBJ2-3; abundance: once; v_gene: TRBV7-2; d_gene: TRBD2; CDR3nt: TGTGCCAGCCTTATGGGACTAGCGGGGCTCACAGATACGCAGTATTTT; CDR3aa: CASLMGLAGLTDTQYF
j_gene: TRBJ2-7; abundance: -; v_gene: TRBV5-1; d_gene: TRBD2; CDR3nt: TGCGCCAGCAGCAGGGTAGCGGGAACCTACGAGCAGTACTTC; CDR3aa: CASSRVAGTYEQYF
j_gene: TRBJ2-7; abundance: -; v_gene: TRBV7-2; d_gene: TRBD1; CDR3nt: TGTGCCAGCAGCCACCGGGACAGCCAAAAGCAGTACTTC; CDR3aa: CASSHRDSQKQYF
j_gene: TRBJ2-5; abundance: -; v_gene: TRBV7-2; d_gene: TRBD1; CDR3nt: TGTGCCAGCACCCAGACAGGGGTTTTAGAGACCCAGTACTTC; CDR3aa: CASTQTGVLETQYF
j_gene: TRBJ2-3; abundance: -; v_gene: TRBV7-9; d_gene: -; CDR3nt: TGTGCCAGCAGCTTAGCGGGTGGAGGAGATACGCAGTATTTT; CDR3aa: CASSLAGGGDTQYF
j_gene: TRBJ1-1; abundance: -; v_gene: TRBV28; d_gene: -; CDR3nt: TGTGCCAGCAGCAACAGGGTCGAAGCTTTCTTT; CDR3aa: CASSNRVEAFF
j_gene: TRBJ2-7; abundance: -; v_gene: TRBV6-5; d_gene: TRBD1; CDR3nt: TGTGCCAGCAGGACAGGGTTCGAGCAGTACTTC; CDR3aa: CASRTGFEQYF
j_gene: TRBJ1-2; abundance: -; v_gene: TRBV6-1; d_gene: TRBD1; CDR3nt: TGTGCCACTCAACAGGGGCCTAACTATGGCTACACCTTC; CDR3aa: CATQQGPNYGYTF
j_gene: TRBJ2-5; abundance: -; v_gene: TRBV9; d_gene: TRBD1; CDR3nt: TGTGCCAGCAGCGTATCCCCCCCTGGGACAGGGCAAGAGACCCAGTACTTC; CDR3aa: CASSVSPPGTGQETQYF
j_gene: TRBJ2-7; abundance: -; v_gene: TRBV5-1; d_gene: -; CDR3nt: TGCGCCAGCAGCTTGGGGACAGTAAAAAGGGACGAGCAGTACTTC; CDR3aa: CASSLGTVKRDEQYF
j_gene: TRBJ1-5; abundance: -; v_gene: TRBV5-4; d_gene: TRBD1; CDR3nt: TGTGCCAGCAGCTTGGGAGGGACAGGGGGCAGTCAGCCCCAGCATTTT; CDR3aa: CASSLGGTGGSQPQHF
j_gene: TRBJ2-3; abundance: -; v_gene: TRBV9; d_gene: TRBD2; CDR3nt: TGTGCCAGCAGCGTAGACCCAACACTAGTGGGGGAGGGAACAGATACGCAGTATTTT; CDR3aa: CASSVDPTLVGEGTDTQYF
j_gene: TRBJ1-5; abundance: -; v_gene: TRBV7-2; d_gene: TRBD1; CDR3nt: TGTGCCAGCAGCGCGGACAGGGCGTTTAGCAATCAGCCCCAGCATTTT; CDR3aa: CASSADRAFSNQPQHF
j_gene: TRBJ1-3; abundance: -; v_gene: TRBV6-1; d_gene: -; CDR3nt: TGTGCCAGCAGTGAAAGTCTGCCCGGGATGGCCACCATATATTTT; CDR3aa: CASSESLPGMATIYF
j_gene: TRBJ2-2; abundance: -; v_gene: TRBV27; d_gene: TRBD2; CDR3nt: TGTGCCAGATGGGGGACTAGCGGGCTCACCGGGGAGCTGTTTTTT; CDR3aa: CARWGTSGLTGELFF
j_gene: TRBJ2-3; abundance: -; v_gene: TRBV4-1; d_gene: TRBD1; CDR3nt: TGCGCCAGCAGCCAAGATTGGACAGGGGCAGATACGCAGTATTTT; CDR3aa: CASSQDWTGADTQYF
j_gene: TRBJ2-3; abundance: -; v_gene: TRBV7-2; d_gene: TRBD2; CDR3nt: TGTGCCAGCAGCCCACTAGCGGTCCGGCCAGATACGCAGTATTTT; CDR3aa: CASSPLAVRPDTQYF
j_gene: TRBJ2-3; abundance: -; v_gene: TRBV11-1; d_gene: -; CDR3nt: TGTGCCAGCAGCCTCCCGGGCACAGATACGCAGTATTTT; CDR3aa: CASSLPGTDTQYF
j_gene: TRBJ1-4; abundance: -; v_gene: TRBV27; d_gene: TRBD1; CDR3nt: TGTGCCAGCAGTTTATGGGCGGTGGAGACAGGGGAGGCTGAAAAACTGTTTTTT; CDR3aa: CASSLWAVETGEAEKLFF